The 8 T cell receptor beta chains listed next were all sequenced from one sample in a study of human T cells and chemical hapten exposure. TCRdb itself ran the RACE reads through MiXCR, one entry per CDR3 protein. In the table there are 100,000 or so distinct CDR3 sequences, 9.3% of which are singletons. Stated time point: patch test 2, 6 weeks after DPC sensitization. Treatment given: therapeutic diphenylcyclopropenone sensitization with weekly scalp DPC. Sequenced material: whole blood, taken in connection with sensitization to the hapten diphenylcyclopropenone (DPC). The receptor set was obtained from a middle-aged woman with alopecia areata. Some clones in this sample may be carry-over from other donors' samples.

CDR3 in amino acids: CASSWAATDTQYF. As DNA, the CDR3 is TGCGCCAGCAGCTGGGCAGCCACAGATACGCAGTATTTT. This chain links TRBV5-1 with TRBJ2-3, with D uncertain. The germline V gene encodes CDR1 SGHRS and CDR2 YFSETQ. Trimming left V 3 bases short and J 2 bases short, with 7 bases between. This CDR3 contains 13 residues.

At least ten counts were recorded for this clonotype. The chain joins TRBV30 to TRBJ2-1, with 7 bases aligning to TRBD2. Germline V gene sequence: CDR1 GTSNPN, CDR2 SVGIG (reference sequence). The V and J ends lost 2 bases and 2 bases, in that order; junction bases with no gene match: 6. The CDR3 loop spans 15 amino acids. The DNA of the CDR3 is TGTGCCTGGAGTCGCGGCGGGGGAGCCTACAATGAGCAGTTCTTC. Residues: CAWSRGGGAYNEQFF.

This chain uses TRBV5-1 with TRBJ2-3; TRBD1 is a possible D gene (5 bases). The germline V gene encodes CDR1 SGHRS and CDR2 YFSETQ. This CDR3 is 14 amino acids long. V shed 0 bases and J shed 5 bases, with 10 bases lying between them. The CDR3 DNA reads as TGCGCCAGCAGCTTGGGACAGACCGGAGATACGCAGTATTTT. It codes for CASSLGQTGDTQYF.

This clonotype was observed a handful of times. V is TRBV29-1 and J is TRBJ2-7; D unresolved. Trimming removed 3 bases from V and 3 bases from J, with 6 bases in between. The CDR3 sequence is 11 residues long. CDR1 and CDR2 from the germline V gene are SQVTM and ANQGSEA. The CDR3 loop is CSVDNSYEQYF. For the CDR3, the DNA is TGCAGCGTTGACAACAGCTACGAGCAGTACTTC.

This clonotype was seen ten or more times. This chain joins TRBV18 and TRBJ2-5; D might be TRBD2 (6 bases). The CDR3 is made up of 13 amino acids. The germline CDR1 and CDR2 sequences are KGHSH and LQKENI. V was cut by 5 bases and J by 2 bases, with 9 bases left in between. The CDR3 protein is CASSEDYQETQYF. In DNA form, the CDR3 reads TGTGCCAGCTCAGAGGACTATCAAGAGACCCAGTACTTC. Variable domain in full (rest from reference TRBV18 and TRBJ2-5): NAGVMQNPRHLVRRRGQEARLRCSPMKGHSHVYWYRQLPEEGLKFMVYLQKENIIDESGMPKERFSAEFPKEGPSILRIQQVVRGDSAAYFCASSEDYQETQYFGPGTRLLVL.

Judged by abundance, this clonotype is medium-sized (0.01 to 0.1%). The chain is built from TRBV2 and TRBJ1-2; D possibly corresponds to TRBD1 (5 bases). The CDR3 is made up of 11 amino acids. V was trimmed by 6 bases and J by 8 bases, leaving 10 bases between them. Germline CDR1 is SNHLY and CDR2 is FYNNEI. DNA for the CDR3: TGTGCCAGCAGGAGGGGTCGCGGCTACACCTTC. Translating gives CASRRGRGYTF.

This chain uses TRBV27 with TRBJ2-1; no clear D gene. CDR1 and CDR2 from the germline V gene are MNHEY and SMNVEV (reference sequence). The length of the CDR3 is 16 residues. V was pared by 4 bases and J by 0 bases, with 13 bases between. The CDR3 nucleotides read TGTGCCAGCAGTTGGGCCCCAGACTTCTCCTACAATGAGCAGTTCTTC. Protein sequence: CASSWAPDFSYNEQFF.

This clonotype was detected ten times or more. The chain employs TRBV20-1 and TRBJ1-2; unclear D gene. Trimming removed 3 bases at V and 5 bases at J, with 13 bases between. Germline V gene sequence: CDR1 DFQATT, CDR2 SNEGSKA (reference sequence). The CDR3 length is 13 residues. CDR3 DNA sequence: TGCAGTGCTAGGGGCGGAACTACGTATGGCTACACCTTC. This encodes CSARGGTTYGYTF.